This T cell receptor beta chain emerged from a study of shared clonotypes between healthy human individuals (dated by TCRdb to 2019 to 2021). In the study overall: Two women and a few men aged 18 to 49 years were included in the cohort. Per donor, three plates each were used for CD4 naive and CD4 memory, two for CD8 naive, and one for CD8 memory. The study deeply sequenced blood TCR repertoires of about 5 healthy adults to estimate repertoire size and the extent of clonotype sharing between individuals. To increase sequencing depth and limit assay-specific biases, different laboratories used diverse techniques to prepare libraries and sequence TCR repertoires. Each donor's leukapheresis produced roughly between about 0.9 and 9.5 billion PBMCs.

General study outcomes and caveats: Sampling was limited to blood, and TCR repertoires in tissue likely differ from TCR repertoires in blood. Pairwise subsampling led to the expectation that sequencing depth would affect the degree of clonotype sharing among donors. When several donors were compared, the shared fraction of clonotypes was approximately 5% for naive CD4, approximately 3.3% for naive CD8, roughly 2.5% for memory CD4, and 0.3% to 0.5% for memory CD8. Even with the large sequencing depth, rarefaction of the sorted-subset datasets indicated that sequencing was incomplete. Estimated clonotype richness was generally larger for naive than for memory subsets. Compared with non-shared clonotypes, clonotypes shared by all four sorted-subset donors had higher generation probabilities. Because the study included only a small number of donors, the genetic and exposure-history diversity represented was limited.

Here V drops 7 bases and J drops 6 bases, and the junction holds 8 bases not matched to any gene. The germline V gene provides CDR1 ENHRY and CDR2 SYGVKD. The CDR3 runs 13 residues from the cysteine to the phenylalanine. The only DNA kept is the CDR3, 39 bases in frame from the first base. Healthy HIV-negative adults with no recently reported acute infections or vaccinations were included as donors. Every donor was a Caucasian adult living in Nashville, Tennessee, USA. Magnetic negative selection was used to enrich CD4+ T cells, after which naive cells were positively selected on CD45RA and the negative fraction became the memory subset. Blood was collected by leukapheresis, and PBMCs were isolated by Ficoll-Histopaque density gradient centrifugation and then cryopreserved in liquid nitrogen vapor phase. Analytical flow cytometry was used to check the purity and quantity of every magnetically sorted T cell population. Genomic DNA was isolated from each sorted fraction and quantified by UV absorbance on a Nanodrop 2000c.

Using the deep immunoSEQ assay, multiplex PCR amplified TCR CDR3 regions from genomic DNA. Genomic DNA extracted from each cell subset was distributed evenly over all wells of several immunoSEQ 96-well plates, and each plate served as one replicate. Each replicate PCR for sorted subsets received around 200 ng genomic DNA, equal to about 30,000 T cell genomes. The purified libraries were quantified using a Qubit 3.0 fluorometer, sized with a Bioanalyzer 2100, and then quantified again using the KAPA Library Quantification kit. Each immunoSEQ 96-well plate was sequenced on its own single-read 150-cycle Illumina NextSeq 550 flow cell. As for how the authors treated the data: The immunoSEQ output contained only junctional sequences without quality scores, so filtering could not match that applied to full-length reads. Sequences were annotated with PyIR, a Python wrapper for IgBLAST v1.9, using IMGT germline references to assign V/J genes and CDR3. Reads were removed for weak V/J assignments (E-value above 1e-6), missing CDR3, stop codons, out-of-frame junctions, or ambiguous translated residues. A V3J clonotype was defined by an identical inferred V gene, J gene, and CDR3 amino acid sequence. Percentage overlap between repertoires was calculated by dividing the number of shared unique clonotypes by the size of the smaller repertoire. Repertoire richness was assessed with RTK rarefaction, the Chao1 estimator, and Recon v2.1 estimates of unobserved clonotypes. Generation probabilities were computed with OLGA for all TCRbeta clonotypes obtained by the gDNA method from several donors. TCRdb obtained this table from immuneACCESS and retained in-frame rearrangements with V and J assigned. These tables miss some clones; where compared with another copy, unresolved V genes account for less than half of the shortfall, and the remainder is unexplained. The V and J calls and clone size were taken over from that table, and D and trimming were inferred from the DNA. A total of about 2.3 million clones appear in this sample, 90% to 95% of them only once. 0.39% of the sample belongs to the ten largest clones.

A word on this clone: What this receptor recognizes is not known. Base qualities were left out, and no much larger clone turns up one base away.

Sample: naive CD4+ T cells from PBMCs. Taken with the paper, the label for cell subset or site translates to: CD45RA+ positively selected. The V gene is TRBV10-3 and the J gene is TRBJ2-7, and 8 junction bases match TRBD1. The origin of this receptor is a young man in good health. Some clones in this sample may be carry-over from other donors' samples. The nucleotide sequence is TGTGCCATCACGGCCCAGGGGGCCGGCGAGCAGTACTTC. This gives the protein CAITAQGAGEQYF.